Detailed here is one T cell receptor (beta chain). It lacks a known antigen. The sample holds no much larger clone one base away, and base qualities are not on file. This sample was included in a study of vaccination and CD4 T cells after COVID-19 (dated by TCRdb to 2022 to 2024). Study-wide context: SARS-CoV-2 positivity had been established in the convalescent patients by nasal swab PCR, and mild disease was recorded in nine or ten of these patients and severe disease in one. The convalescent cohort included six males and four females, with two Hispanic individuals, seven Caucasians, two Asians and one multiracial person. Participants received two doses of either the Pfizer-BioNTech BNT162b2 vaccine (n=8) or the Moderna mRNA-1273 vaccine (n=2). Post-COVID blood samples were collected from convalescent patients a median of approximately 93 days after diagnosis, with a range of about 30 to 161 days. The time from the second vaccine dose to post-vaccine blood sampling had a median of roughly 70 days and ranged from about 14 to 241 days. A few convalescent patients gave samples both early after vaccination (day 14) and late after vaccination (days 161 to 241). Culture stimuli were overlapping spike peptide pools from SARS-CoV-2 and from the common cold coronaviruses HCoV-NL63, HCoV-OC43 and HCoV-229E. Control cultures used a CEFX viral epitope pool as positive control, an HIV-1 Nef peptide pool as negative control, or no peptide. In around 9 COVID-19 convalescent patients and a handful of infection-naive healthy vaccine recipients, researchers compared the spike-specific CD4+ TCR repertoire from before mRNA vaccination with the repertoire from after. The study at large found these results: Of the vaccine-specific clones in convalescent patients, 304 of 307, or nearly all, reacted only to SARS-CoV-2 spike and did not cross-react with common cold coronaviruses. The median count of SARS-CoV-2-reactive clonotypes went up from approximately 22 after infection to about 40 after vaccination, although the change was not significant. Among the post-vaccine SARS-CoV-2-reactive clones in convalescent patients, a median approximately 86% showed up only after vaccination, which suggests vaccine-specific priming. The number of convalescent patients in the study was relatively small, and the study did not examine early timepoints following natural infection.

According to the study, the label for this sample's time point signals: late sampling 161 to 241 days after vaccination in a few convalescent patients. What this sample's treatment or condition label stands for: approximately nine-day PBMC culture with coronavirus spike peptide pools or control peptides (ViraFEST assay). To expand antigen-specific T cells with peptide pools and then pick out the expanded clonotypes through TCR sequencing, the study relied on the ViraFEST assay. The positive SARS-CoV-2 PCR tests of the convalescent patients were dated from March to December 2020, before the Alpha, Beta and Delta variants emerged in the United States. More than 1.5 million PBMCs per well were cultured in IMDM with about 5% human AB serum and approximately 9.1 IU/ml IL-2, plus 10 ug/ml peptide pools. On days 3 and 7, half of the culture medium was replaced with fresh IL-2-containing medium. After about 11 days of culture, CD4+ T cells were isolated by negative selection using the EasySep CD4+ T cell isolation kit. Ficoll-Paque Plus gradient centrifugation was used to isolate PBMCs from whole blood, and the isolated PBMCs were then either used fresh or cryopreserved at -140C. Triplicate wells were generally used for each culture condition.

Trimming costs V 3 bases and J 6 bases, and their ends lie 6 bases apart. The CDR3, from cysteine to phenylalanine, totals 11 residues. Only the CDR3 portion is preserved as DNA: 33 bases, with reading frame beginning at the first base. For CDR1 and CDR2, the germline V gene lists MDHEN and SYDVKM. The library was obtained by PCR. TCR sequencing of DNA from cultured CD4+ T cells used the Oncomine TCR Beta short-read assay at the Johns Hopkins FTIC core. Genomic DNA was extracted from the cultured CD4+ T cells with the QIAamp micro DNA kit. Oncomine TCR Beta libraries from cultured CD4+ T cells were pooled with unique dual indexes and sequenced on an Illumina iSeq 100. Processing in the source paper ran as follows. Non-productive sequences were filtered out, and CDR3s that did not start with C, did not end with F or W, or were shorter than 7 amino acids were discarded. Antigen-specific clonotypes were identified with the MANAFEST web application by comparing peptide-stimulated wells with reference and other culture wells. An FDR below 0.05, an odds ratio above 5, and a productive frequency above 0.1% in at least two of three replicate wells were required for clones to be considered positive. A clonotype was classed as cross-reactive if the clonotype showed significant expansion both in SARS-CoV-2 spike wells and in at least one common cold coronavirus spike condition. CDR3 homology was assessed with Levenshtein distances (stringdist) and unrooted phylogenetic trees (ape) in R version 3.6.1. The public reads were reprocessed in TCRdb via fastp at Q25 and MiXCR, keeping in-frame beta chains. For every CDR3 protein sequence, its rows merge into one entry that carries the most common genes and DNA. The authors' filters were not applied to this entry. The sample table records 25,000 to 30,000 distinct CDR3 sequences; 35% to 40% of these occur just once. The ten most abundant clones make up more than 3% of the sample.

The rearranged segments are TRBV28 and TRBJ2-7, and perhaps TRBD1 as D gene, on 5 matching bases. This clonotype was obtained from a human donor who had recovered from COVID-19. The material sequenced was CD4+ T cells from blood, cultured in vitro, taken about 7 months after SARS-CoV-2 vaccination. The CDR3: CASSFRVEQYF. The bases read TGTGCCAGCAGTTTCAGGGTCGAGCAGTACTTC.